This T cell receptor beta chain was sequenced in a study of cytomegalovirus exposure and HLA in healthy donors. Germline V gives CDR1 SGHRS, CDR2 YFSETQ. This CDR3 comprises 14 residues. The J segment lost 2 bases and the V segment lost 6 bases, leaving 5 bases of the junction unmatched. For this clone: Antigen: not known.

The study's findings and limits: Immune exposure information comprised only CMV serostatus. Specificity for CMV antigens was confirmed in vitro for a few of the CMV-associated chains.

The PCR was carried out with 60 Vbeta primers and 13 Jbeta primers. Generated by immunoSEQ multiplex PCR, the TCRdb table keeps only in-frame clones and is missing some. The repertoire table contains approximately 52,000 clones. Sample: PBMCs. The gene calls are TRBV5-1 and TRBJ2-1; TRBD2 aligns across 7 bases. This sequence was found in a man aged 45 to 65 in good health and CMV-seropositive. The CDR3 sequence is CASKRDLTYNEQFF. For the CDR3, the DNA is TGCGCCAGCAAGCGGGACCTCACCTACAATGAGCAGTTCTTC.